A selection of T cell receptor beta chains follows, all from one sample in a study of cytomegalovirus exposure and HLA in healthy donors. Only in-frame clones appear in the TCRdb table, and some are missing; sequencing was by immunoSEQ multiplex PCR. The sample lists 81,000 or so clones, more than 55% occurring once. Input material: PBMCs. The receptors were sampled from a woman aged 25 to 39 in good health and CMV-seropositive. The CDR3 runs from the conserved cysteine through the conserved F or W. Each record gives: J gene, V gene, CDR3 protein.

TRBJ1-2	TRBV6-1	CASSESFNYGYTF
TRBJ1-3	TRBV27	CASSFPWTGVRNTIYF
TRBJ1-1	TRBV7-8	CASSSDWGRNTEAFF
TRBJ1-1	TRBV5-3	CARSRLARGVAAFF
TRBJ2-3	TRBV5-1	CASSLGLVGADTQYF
TRBJ2-3	TRBV11-2	CASSRDRGITDTQYF
TRBJ1-1	TRBV15	CATSPSGQEDEAFF
TRBJ1-1	TRBV10-1	CASSLTGETEAFF
TRBJ1-6	TRBV4-3	CASRNRDLNSPLHF
TRBJ1-1	TRBV6-5	CASSTRTGNTEAFF
TRBJ2-2	TRBV7-3	CASSTIAGVLTGELFF
TRBJ2-1	TRBV7-9	CASSPAGGPYNEQFF
TRBJ1-5	TRBV5-8	CASSLTGSNQPQHF
TRBJ1-1	TRBV30	CAWSAGTGGAEAFF
TRBJ1-3	TRBV7-2	CASSLDVITRRAIYF
TRBJ2-5	TRBV19	CASSPTSGGAQTQYF
TRBJ1-2	TRBV19	CASSIIDSPYGYTF
TRBJ1-6	TRBV5-6	CASTPQGFSSPLHF
TRBJ2-3	TRBV2	CASSEEEDGAGGPFDTQYF
TRBJ2-3	TRBV7-9	CASSFGDEIPTDTQYF
TRBJ2-3	TRBV9	CASSVAWIAGGVDTQYF
TRBJ2-2	TRBV4-1	CASSQGLLVVGELFF
TRBJ2-7	TRBV7-9	CASSAFPRSYEQYF
TRBJ2-1	TRBV18	CASSPPNRNEQFF
TRBJ1-5	TRBV19	CASSKGEGNQPQHF
TRBJ2-1	TRBV19	CASSTQLGAYNEQFF
TRBJ1-3	TRBV11-3	CASSLYTTGNTIYF
TRBJ2-3	TRBV27	CASSLGLAGGRPDTQYF